This T cell receptor (beta chain) emerged from a study of immune evolution from preneoplasia to lung adenocarcinoma. Study-level findings and limits: Normal lung had the highest top T cell clone frequencies.

V was pared by 4 bases and J by 4 bases, with 13 bases between. The CDR3 has 14 amino acids. Looked up from germline, CDR1 is MGHRA and CDR2 is YSYEKL. Method: immunoSEQ multiplex PCR; TCRdb's copy keeps in-frame clones and lacks some. The sample lists a few thousand clones, less than 85% occurring once. Remarks on this clone: Its antigen is unknown.

Sequencing was done on a sample of FFPE invasive lung adenocarcinoma tissue. The chain employs TRBV4-1 and TRBJ1-1; D unresolved. The TCR was taken from a person between 40 and 59 years old with lung adenocarcinoma. Some clones in this sample may be carry-over from other donors' samples. The CDR3 is CASSPPGFGTEAFF. The CDR3 DNA follows: TGCGCCAGCAGCCCCCCCGGTTTTGGCACTGAAGCTTTCTTT.